These T cell receptor beta chains were read from a single sample in a study of blood T cell repertoires in COVID-19. Generated by immunoSEQ multiplex PCR, the TCRdb table keeps only in-frame clones and is missing some. The data contain 25,000 to 30,000 clones, about two thirds of them singletons. The sequenced sample consisted of peripheral blood. These receptors were obtained from a boy younger than 10 with active or convalescent COVID-19. Each CDR3 is given with its conserved first and last residue. Each record gives: V gene, CDR3 protein.

v_gene: TRBV5-6; CDR3aa: CASSPFQGISPLHF
v_gene: TRBV18; CDR3aa: CASSPGAGNTEAFF
v_gene: TRBV7-9; CDR3aa: CASSLGTTSGRTDTQYF
v_gene: TRBV9; CDR3aa: CASSPETGRNTEAFF
v_gene: TRBV18; CDR3aa: CASSPVARNTGELFF
v_gene: TRBV13; CDR3aa: CASSLGNPSGGLNTQYF
v_gene: TRBV24-1; CDR3aa: CATSEGAKGYTF
v_gene: TRBV5-1; CDR3aa: CASSQKGGRGTEAFF
v_gene: TRBV7-2; CDR3aa: CASSVTGVPNYNSPLHF
v_gene: TRBV6-2/TRBV6-3; CDR3aa: CASSYATSGSAKNIQYF
v_gene: TRBV6-4; CDR3aa: CASSPGQGIQPQHF
v_gene: TRBV19; CDR3aa: CASSFSTVFSGNTIYF
v_gene: TRBV2; CDR3aa: CASTGWTGRWSGGLFF
v_gene: TRBV7-9; CDR3aa: CASSLQGQPQHF
v_gene: TRBV19; CDR3aa: CASSSHSKPLGQINEKLFF
v_gene: TRBV7-2; CDR3aa: CASSAPGQGATGYTF
v_gene: TRBV7-9; CDR3aa: CASSSANLAGGGDTQYF
v_gene: TRBV4-3; CDR3aa: CASSQAWDRMTSMYF
v_gene: TRBV5-6; CDR3aa: CASRLSGSYEQYF
v_gene: TRBV4-3; CDR3aa: CASSQDWLAGPYEQYF
v_gene: TRBV3-1/TRBV3-2; CDR3aa: CASSLNRDEAFF
v_gene: TRBV4-2; CDR3aa: CASSQDPQRGGNEQFF
v_gene: TRBV7-7; CDR3aa: CASSSARGVGNEQFF
v_gene: TRBV11-2; CDR3aa: CASSQHPPYEQYF
v_gene: TRBV3-1/TRBV3-2; CDR3aa: CASSQGSLGSTEAFF
v_gene: TRBV7-8; CDR3aa: CASSLSPGGQPQHF
v_gene: TRBV7-9; CDR3aa: CASSLSSGNEQFF
v_gene: TRBV7-8; CDR3aa: CASSIRDSLGETQYF
v_gene: TRBV5-4; CDR3aa: CASSGNLQVPGELFF
v_gene: TRBV7-2; CDR3aa: CASSLQVNSPLHF
v_gene: TRBV30; CDR3aa: CAWSTGTDKTRVAEAFF
v_gene: TRBV6-5; CDR3aa: CASRRRDQAREQYF
v_gene: TRBV9; CDR3aa: CASSAGGRNNQPQHF
v_gene: TRBV6-5; CDR3aa: CASSLTGGQFQPQHF
v_gene: TRBV7-9; CDR3aa: CASSFRQGGSPLHF
v_gene: TRBV5-1; CDR3aa: CASSVEAGGTDTQYF
v_gene: TRBV7-2; CDR3aa: CASSLMVMRSGYTF
v_gene: TRBV10-3; CDR3aa: CATAGTVEKLFF
v_gene: TRBV14; CDR3aa: CASSHQIGTGNTEAFF
v_gene: TRBV6-5; CDR3aa: CASSPRDRGGYGYTF
v_gene: TRBV28; CDR3aa: CASFGSGANVLTF
v_gene: TRBV25-1; CDR3aa: CASSSSTGAADTQYF
v_gene: TRBV6-5; CDR3aa: CASSRQGESSPLHF
v_gene: TRBV6-6; CDR3aa: CASSPDGGNQPQHF
v_gene: TRBV18; CDR3aa: CASSRPGTPNSPLHF
v_gene: TRBV3-1/TRBV3-2; CDR3aa: CASSQGLLSGNTIYF
v_gene: TRBV19; CDR3aa: CASTDRANQPQHF
v_gene: TRBV18; CDR3aa: CASSDSRRKPVGSYEQYF
v_gene: TRBV7-2; CDR3aa: CASSSGVGFYGYTF
v_gene: TRBV10-3; CDR3aa: CAISGRGDQPQHF
v_gene: TRBV21-1; CDR3aa: CASSKVRSRQPQHF
v_gene: TRBV27; CDR3aa: CASSFPTGRRSSYNEQFF
v_gene: TRBV28; CDR3aa: CASSSLWQGNTIYF
v_gene: TRBV7-2; CDR3aa: CASSLVAGQGARNEQFF
v_gene: TRBV28; CDR3aa: CASSLSGGNQPQHF